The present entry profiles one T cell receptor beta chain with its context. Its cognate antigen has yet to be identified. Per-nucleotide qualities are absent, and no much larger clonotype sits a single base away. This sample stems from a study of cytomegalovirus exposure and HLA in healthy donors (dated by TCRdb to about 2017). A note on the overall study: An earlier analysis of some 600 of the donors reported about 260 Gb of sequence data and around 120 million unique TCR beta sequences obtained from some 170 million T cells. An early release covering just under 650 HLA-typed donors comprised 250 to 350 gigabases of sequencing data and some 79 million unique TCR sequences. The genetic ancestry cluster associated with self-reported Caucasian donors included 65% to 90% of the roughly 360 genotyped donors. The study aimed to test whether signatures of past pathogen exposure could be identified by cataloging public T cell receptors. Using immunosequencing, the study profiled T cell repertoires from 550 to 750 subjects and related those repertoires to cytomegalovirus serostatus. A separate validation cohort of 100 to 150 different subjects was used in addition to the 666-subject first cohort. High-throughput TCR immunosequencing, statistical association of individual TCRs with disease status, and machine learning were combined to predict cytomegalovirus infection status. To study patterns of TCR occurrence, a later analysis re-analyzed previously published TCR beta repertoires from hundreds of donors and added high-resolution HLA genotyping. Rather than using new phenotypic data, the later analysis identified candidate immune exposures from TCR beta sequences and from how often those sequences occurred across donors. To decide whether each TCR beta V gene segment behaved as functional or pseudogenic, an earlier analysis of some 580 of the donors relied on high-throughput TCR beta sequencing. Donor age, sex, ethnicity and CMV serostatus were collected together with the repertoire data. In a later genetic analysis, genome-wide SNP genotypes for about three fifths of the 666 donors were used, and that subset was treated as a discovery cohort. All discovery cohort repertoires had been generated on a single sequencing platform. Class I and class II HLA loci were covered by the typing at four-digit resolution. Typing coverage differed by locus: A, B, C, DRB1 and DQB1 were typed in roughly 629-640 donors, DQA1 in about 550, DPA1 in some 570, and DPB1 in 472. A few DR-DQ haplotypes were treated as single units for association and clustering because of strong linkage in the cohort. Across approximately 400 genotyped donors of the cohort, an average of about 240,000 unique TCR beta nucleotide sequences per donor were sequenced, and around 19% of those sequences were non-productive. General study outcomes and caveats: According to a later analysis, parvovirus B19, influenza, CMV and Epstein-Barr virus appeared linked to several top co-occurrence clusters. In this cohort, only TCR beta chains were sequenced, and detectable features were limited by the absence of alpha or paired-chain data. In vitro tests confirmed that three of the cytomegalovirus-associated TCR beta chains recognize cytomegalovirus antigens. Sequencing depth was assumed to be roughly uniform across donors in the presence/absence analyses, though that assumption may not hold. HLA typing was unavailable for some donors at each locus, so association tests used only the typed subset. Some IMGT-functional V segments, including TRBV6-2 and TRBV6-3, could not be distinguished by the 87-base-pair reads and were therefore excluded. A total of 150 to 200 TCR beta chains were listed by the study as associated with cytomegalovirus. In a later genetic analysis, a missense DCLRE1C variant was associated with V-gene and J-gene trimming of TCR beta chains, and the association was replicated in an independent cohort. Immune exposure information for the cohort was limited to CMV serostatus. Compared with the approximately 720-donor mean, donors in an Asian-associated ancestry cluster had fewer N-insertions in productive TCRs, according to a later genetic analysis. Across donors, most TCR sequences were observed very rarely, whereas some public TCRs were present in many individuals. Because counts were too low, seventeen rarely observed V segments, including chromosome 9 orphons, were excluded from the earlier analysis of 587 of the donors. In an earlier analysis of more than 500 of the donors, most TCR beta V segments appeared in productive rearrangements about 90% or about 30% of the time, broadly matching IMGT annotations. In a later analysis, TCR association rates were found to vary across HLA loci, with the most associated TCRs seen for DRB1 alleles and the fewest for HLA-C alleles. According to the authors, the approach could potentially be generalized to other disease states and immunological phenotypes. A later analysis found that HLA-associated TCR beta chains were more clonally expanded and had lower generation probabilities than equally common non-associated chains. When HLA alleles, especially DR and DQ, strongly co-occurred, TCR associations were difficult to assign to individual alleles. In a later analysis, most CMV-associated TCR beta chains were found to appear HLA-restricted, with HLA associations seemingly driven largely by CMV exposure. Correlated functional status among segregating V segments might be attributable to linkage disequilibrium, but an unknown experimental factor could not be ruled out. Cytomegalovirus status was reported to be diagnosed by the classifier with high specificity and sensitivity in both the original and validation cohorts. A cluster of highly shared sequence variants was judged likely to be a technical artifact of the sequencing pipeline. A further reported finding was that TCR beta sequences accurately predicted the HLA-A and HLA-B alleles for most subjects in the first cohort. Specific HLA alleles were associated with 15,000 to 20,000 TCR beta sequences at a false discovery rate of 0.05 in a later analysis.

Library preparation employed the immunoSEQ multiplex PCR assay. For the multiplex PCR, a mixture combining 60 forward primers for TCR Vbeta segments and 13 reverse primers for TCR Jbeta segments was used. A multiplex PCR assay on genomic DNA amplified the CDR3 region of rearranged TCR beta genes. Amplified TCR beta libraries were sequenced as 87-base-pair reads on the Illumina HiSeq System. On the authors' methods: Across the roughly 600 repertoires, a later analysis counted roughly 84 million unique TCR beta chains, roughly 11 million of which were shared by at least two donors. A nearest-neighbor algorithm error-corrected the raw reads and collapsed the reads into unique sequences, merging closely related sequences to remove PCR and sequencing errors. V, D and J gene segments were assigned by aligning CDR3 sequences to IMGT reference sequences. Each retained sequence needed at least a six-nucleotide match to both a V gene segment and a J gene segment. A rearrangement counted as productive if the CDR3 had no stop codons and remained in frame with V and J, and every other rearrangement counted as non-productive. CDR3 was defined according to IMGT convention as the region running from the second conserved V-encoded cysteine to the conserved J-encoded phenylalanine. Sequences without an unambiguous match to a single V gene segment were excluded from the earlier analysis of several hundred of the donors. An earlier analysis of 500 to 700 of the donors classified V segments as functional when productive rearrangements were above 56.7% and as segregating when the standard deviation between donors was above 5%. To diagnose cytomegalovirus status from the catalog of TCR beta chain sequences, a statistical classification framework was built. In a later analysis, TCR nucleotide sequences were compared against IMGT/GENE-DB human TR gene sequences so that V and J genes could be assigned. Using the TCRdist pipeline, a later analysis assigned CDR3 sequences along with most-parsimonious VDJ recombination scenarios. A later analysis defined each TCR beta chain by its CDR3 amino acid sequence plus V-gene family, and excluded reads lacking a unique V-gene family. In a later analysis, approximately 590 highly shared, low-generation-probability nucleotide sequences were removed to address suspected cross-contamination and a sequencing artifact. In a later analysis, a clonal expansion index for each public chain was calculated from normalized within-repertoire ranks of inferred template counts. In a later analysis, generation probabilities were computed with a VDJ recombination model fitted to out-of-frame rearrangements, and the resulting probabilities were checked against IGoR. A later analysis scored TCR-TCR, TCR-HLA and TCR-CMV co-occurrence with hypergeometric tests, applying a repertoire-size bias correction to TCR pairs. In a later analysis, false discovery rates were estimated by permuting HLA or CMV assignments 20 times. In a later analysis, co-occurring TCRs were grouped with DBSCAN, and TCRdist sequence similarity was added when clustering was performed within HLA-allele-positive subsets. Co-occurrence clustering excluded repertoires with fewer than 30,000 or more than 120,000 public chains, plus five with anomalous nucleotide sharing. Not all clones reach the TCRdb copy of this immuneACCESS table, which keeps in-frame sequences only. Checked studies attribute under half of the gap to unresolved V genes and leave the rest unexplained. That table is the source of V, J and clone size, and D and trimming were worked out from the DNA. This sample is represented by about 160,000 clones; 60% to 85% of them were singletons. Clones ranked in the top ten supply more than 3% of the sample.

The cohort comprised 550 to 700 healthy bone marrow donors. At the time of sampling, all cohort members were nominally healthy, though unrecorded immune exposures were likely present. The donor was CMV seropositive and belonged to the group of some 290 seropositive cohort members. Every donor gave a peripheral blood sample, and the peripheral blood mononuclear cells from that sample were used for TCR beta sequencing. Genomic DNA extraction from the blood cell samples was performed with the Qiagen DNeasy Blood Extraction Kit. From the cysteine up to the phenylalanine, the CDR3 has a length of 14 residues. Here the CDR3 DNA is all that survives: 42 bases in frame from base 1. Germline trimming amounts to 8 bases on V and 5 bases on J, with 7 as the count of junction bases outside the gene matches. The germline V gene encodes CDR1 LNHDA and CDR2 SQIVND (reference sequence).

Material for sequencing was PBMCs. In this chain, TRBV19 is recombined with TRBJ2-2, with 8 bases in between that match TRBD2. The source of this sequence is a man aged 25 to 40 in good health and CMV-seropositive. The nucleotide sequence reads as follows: TGTGCCAGTGCACGACTAGCGTTGACCGGGGAGCTGTTTTTT. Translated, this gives CASARLALTGELFF.